A single sample gave rise to the 16 T cell receptor beta chains below, sequenced in a study of blood T cell repertoires in COVID-19. Clones were read by immunoSEQ multiplex PCR, and TCRdb kept only the in-frame ones, dropping some. The repertoire has approximately 250,000 clones, roughly 84% of them found once; the top ten carry 4.2%. The specimen sequenced was peripheral blood. Source of these receptors: a man between 60 and 75 years old with acute or convalescent COVID-19.

This chain links TRBV14 with TRBJ2-2, with D tentatively TRBD2 (5 bases). The ends were cut back, 3 bases at V and 7 bases at J, with 9 bases in the middle. This CDR3 comprises 13 residues. Per germline, CDR1 SGHDN and CDR2 FVKESK. The CDR3 protein is CASSQRRDGELFF. CDR3 nucleotide sequence: TGTGCCAGCAGCCAGAGACGGGACGGGGAGCTGTTTTTT.

V and J are TRBV6-2 or TRBV6-3 and TRBJ2-3; a weak D match, TRBD1 (6 bases). Trimming removed 5 bases at V and 3 bases at J, with 18 bases between. Germline-derived CDR1 and CDR2 are MNHEY and SVGEGT. The CDR3 loop spans 16 amino acids. The CDR3, as DNA: TGTGCCAGCAGTAGCCTGGACAGTCGAGATACAGATACGCAGTATTTT. It encodes CASSSLDSRDTDTQYF.

V and J are TRBV6-4 and TRBJ1-1, with 8 positions matching TRBD1. There are 14 residues in the CDR3. From germline, CDR1 is MRHNA and CDR2 SNTAGT. J lost 4 bases, V lost 6 bases, and 7 bases had no gene match. The DNA of the CDR3 is TGTGCCAGCAGCGCCGGACAGGGTGCCACTGAAGCTTTCTTT. It codes for CASSAGQGATEAFF.

The rearrangement uses TRBV11-2 and TRBJ2-1; D is perhaps TRBD1 (6 bases). CDR1 is SGHAT, CDR2 FQNNGV, per germline. Trimming shortened V by 3 bases and J by 1 base, and 13 bases separated the two germline ends. CDR3 length: 16 residues. The CDR3 DNA reads TGTGCCAGCAGCTTGGTTACAGGGATATCCTACAATGAGCAGTTCTTC. Protein product: CASSLVTGISYNEQFF.

V gene TRBV27 combines with J gene TRBJ2-1, with 8 bases matching TRBD1. Germline CDR1 and CDR2: MNHEY and SMNVEV (reference sequence). V lost 5 bases, J lost 4 bases, and 10 bases stayed unmatched. This CDR3 is 16 amino acids long. CDR3 DNA: TGTGCCAGCAGTATTCCCGGGACAGGACAGTACAATGAGCAGTTCTTC. This translates into CASSIPGTGQYNEQFF.

The chain carries TRBV10-3 and TRBJ2-2; D unresolved. The germline V gene has CDR1 ENHRY and CDR2 SYGVKD. The CDR3 extends over 15 amino acids. Trimming cost V 4 bases and J 3 bases, with 12 bases left between them. CDR3 region: CAISASPRDTGELFF. In DNA form, the CDR3 reads TGTGCCATCAGTGCAAGCCCACGGGACACCGGGGAGCTGTTTTTT.

This clone has a single count. V usage is TRBV5-5 and J usage is TRBJ1-6, with 10 bases that match TRBD1. J gave up 6 bases and V 4 bases, and 10 bases lay outside the gene matches. The length of the CDR3 is 17 residues. Per the germline V gene, CDR1 is SGHKS and CDR2 is YYEKEE (reference sequence). The CDR3 nucleotides are TGTGCCAGCAGCGGAATGGGGACAGGGGCCCGTAATTCACCCCTCCACTTT. It encodes CASSGMGTGARNSPLHF.

This clone was seen many times. Other DNA sequences in this specimen translate into the identical CDR3. The V gene is TRBV7-2, the J gene TRBJ2-1, with 11 bases lining up with TRBD1. V shed 4 bases, J shed 3 bases, and the junction held 2 bases outside the gene matches. Germline lookup yields CDR1 SGHTA and CDR2 FQGNSA. This CDR3 spans 15 amino acids. The CDR3 loop is CASSSGTGGYNEQFF. CDR3 in DNA: TGTGCCAGCAGCTCCGGGACAGGGGGCTACAATGAGCAGTTCTTC.

V gene TRBV2 combines with J gene TRBJ2-3; TRBD2 matches 14 bases. With 5 bases clipped from V and 5 bases from J, the junction kept 6 bases outside the gene matches. The CDR3 totals 16 residues. The germline CDR1 and CDR2 sequences are SNHLY and FYNNEI. CDR3 DNA sequence: TGTGCCAGCAGTAAGACTAGCGGGGGGGCCGTAGATACGCAGTATTTT. Residues: CASSKTSGGAVDTQYF. Full variable domain (remainder filled in from reference TRBV2 and TRBJ2-3): EPEVTQTPSHQVTQMGQEVILRCVPISNHLYFYWYRQILGQKVEFLVSFYNNEISEKSEIFDDQFSVERPDGSNFTLKIRSTKLEDSAMYFCASSKTSGGAVDTQYFGPGTRLTVL.

This clone was seen once. This chain links TRBV6-5 with TRBJ2-3; 9 bases are a match to TRBD2. V was pared by 4 bases and J by 3 bases, with 8 bases of the junction left unmatched. This CDR3 has 16 residues. Germline-derived CDR1 and CDR2 are MNHEY and SVGAGI. The CDR3 is CASSLLAGVRTDTQYF. CDR3 bases: TGTGCCAGCAGTTTATTAGCGGGAGTTCGGACAGATACGCAGTATTTT.

J is TRBJ2-7 and V is TRBV29-1; 8 bases match TRBD1. Trimming removed 7 bases from V and 4 bases from J; junction bases left unmatched: 15. CDR1 and CDR2 from the germline V gene are SQVTM and ANQGSEA. The CDR3 loop spans 15 amino acids. CDR3 amino acids: CSGGGQGASMYEQYF. In DNA form, the CDR3 reads TGCAGCGGTGGGGGGCAGGGGGCGAGTATGTACGAGCAGTACTTC.

This chain links TRBV7-2 with TRBJ2-1, with D possibly being TRBD1 (5 bases). Germline V gene data show CDR1 as SGHTA and CDR2 as FQGNSA. V shed 1 base and J shed 7 bases, with 17 bases lying between them. The CDR3 totals 16 residues. This CDR3 is CASSLVWTGGANEQFF. The DNA for the CDR3 is TGTGCCAGCAGCTTAGTATGGACGGGTGGGGCAAATGAGCAGTTCTTC.

CDR3 DNA: TGTGCTGCGCGGGGGACAGGTAACACCGGGGAGCTGTTTTTT. Translated, it gives CAARGTGNTGELFF. This rearrangement joins TRBV5-4 to TRBJ2-2; a possible D gene is TRBD1 (8 bases). Looked up from germline, CDR1 is SGHNT and CDR2 is YYREEE (reference sequence). CDR3 length: 14 amino acids.

The rearrangement joins TRBV19 to TRBJ2-1, with D perhaps matching TRBD2 (5 bases). Germline assignment: CDR1 LNHDA and CDR2 SQIVND (reference sequence). V gave up 5 bases and J gave up 4 bases, with 12 bases separating them. The CDR3 has 14 amino acids. CDR3 nucleotides: TGTGCCAGTAGTTGGCGGGCCGATTACAATGAGCAGTTCTTC. Translating it yields CASSWRADYNEQFF. The entire variable domain, with the rest obtained from reference TRBV19 and TRBJ2-1, is as follows: DGGITQSPKYLFRKEGQNVTLSCEQNLNHDAMYWYRQDPGQGLRLIYYSQIVNDFQKGDIAEGYSVSREKKESFPLTVTSAQKNPTAFYLCASSWRADYNEQFFGPGTRLTVL.

The chain joins TRBV19 to TRBJ2-7, with 11 nucleotides matching TRBD1. V shed 5 bases, J shed 4 bases, and the junction held 7 bases outside the gene matches. The CDR3 spans 15 residues. The V gene's germline CDR1 is LNHDA and CDR2 SQIVND (reference sequence). The CDR3 here is CASSPGTGGEYEQYF. In nucleotides, the CDR3 is TGTGCCAGTAGTCCAGGGACAGGGGGTGAATACGAGCAGTACTTC. The variable domain in full, with the rest retrieved from reference TRBV19 and TRBJ2-7, is DGGITQSPKYLFRKEGQNVTLSCEQNLNHDAMYWYRQDPGQGLRLIYYSQIVNDFQKGDIAEGYSVSREKKESFPLTVTSAQKNPTAFYLCASSPGTGGEYEQYFGPGTRLTVT.

The chain has TRBV5-1 and TRBJ1-2, with a possible D match to TRBD1 (6 bases). V was cut by 2 bases and J by 4 bases, with 15 bases left in between. The CDR3 has 15 residues. Germline values: CDR1 SGHRS, CDR2 YFSETQ. This chain's CDR3 is CASSFGRTASYGYTF. The CDR3 nucleotides are TGCGCCAGCAGCTTTGGCCGGACAGCCTCCTATGGCTACACCTTC.